The 13 T cell receptor beta chains below come from one sample, sequenced in a study of T cell repertoires in cytomegalovirus infection. Via MiXCR, TCRdb re-called the reads, giving one row per CDR3 protein. In the table there are approximately 100,000 distinct CDR3 sequences, around 40% of which are singletons. These TCRs are of unknown antigen specificity. The specimen was CD8+ T cells from cultured PBMCs, collected from culture after CMV antigen stimulation. These receptors all come from a human donor in good health (CMV status not recorded). Some clones in this sample may be carry-over from other donors' samples.

Only a few counts were recorded for this clonotype. This sequence joins TRBV3-1 and TRBJ1-1; tentatively, D is TRBD1 (5 bases). Germline V gives CDR1 LGHDT, CDR2 YNNKEL (reference sequence). The CDR3 has 15 residues. V was shortened by 4 bases and J by 0 bases, with 12 bases between the two germline ends. The CDR3 bases are TGTGCCAGCAGCCCCCTTCGGGACCTGAACACTGAAGCTTTCTTT. It yields the protein CASSPLRDLNTEAFF.

J is TRBJ2-7 and V is TRBV7-7; TRBD2 agrees at 8 bases. CDR3 length equals 14 residues. The V gene end was trimmed by 2 bases and the J gene end by 3 bases; junction bases not matched to a gene: 3. From germline, CDR1 is SSHAT and CDR2 FNYEAQ (reference sequence). The CDR3 spells CASSLREGYYEQYF. CDR3 DNA: TGTGCCAGCAGCTTACGGGAGGGGTACTACGAGCAGTACTTC. The variable domain in full, with the rest retrieved from reference TRBV7-7 and TRBJ2-7, is GAGVSQSPRYKVTKRGQDVTLRCDPISSHATLYWYQQALGQGPEFLTYFNYEAQPDKSGLPSDRFSAERPEGSISTLTIQRTEQRDSAMYRCASSLREGYYEQYFGPGTRLTVT.

The genes are TRBV6-1 and TRBJ2-6; D is ambiguous. CDR1 is MNHNS and CDR2 is SASEGT in the germline V gene. V lost 2 bases, J lost 0 bases, and 8 bases lay in between. CDR3 length: 16 residues. The CDR3 reads CASSERLSSGANVLTF. For the CDR3, the DNA is TGTGCCAGCAGTGAACGACTGAGCTCTGGGGCCAACGTCCTGACTTTC.

The J gene is TRBJ2-3, the V gene TRBV9; D is unclear. The CDR3 length is 13 residues. Germline lookup yields CDR1 SGDLS and CDR2 YYNGEE. The V and J ends lost 0 bases and 2 bases respectively, with 4 bases between them. For the CDR3, the DNA is TGTGCCAGCAGCGTAGCCGTCACAGATACGCAGTATTTT. Translating it yields CASSVAVTDTQYF.

This clonotype came up many times. The chain carries TRBV12-3 or TRBV12-4 and TRBJ2-3, with D possibly matching TRBD2 (6 bases). The CDR3 has 17 residues. Trimming removed 5 bases from V and 6 bases from J, with 24 bases in between. CDR3 coding DNA: TGTGCCAGCAGTACCCAGGCGGGGCCGGTTTTAATCGATACGCAGTATTTT. It translates to CASSTQAGPVLIDTQYF.

The table lists this clonotype with a few counts. The CDR3 loop reads CASGLAGDGDTQYF. The DNA for the CDR3 is TGTGCCAGTGGACTAGCGGGGGACGGAGATACGCAGTATTTT. The rearrangement joins TRBV19 to TRBJ2-3; 13 bases align to TRBD2. Germline lookup yields CDR1 LNHDA and CDR2 SQIVND (reference sequence). The junction had 4 bases not matched to a gene; V was cut back by 8 bases and J by 5 bases. The CDR3 spans 14 residues.

The chain is built from TRBV28 and TRBJ2-7, with TRBD1 as a possible D gene (5 bases). V lost 2 bases and J 2 bases, leaving 7 bases between the germline ends. This CDR3 is 13 amino acids long. Germline loops: CDR1 MDHEN, CDR2 SYDVKM. The chain's CDR3 is CASSLLTAYEQYF. CDR3 nucleotides: TGTGCCAGCAGTTTACTGACAGCCTACGAGCAGTACTTC.

The rearrangement joins TRBV7-9 to TRBJ2-3; 12 bases map to TRBD2. Germline V gene lookup returns CDR1 SEHNR and CDR2 FQNEAQ (reference sequence). V lost 1 base, J lost 0 bases, and 5 bases stayed unmatched. The CDR3 loop spans 18 amino acids. CDR3 sequence: CASSLGLAGVTSTDTQYF. CDR3 bases: TGTGCCAGCAGCTTAGGACTAGCGGGGGTCACTAGCACAGATACGCAGTATTTT.

J is TRBJ2-7 and V is TRBV20-1; TRBD1 matches 8 bases. V was pared by 2 bases and J by 0 bases, with 6 bases of the junction left unmatched. CDR3 length: 15 residues. CDR1 DFQATT and CDR2 SNEGSKA come from the germline V gene (reference sequence). This CDR3 is CSARTRQGSSYEQYF. The CDR3 DNA reads TGCAGTGCTAGAACTAGACAGGGGTCCTCCTACGAGCAGTACTTC.

This clonotype turned up a few times. The rearrangement uses TRBV28 and TRBJ1-1; TRBD1 agrees at 8 bases. CDR1 is MDHEN and CDR2 is SYDVKM in the germline V gene. With V trimmed by 4 bases and J by 8 bases, 9 bases remained unmatched. The CDR3 is made up of 14 amino acids. The CDR3 DNA is TGTGCCAGCAGTTCCGGACAGGGACCGCAGGAAGCTTTCTTT. Translating gives CASSSGQGPQEAFF.

This clonotype came up a few times. The V gene is TRBV12-3 or TRBV12-4, the J gene TRBJ2-1; D ambiguous. V shed 5 bases and J shed 4 bases, with 12 bases lying between them. The CDR3 is made up of 14 amino acids. The DNA of the CDR3 is TGTGCCAGCAGTGGGGTGGGTCTATACAATGAGCAGTTCTTC. Amino acid sequence: CASSGVGLYNEQFF.

The CDR3 here is CASRISGGQYLYNEQFF. The CDR3 nucleotides are TGTGCCAGCAGGATTAGCGGGGGCCAATACCTCTACAATGAGCAGTTCTTC. V gene TRBV2 combines with J gene TRBJ2-1; 9 bases map to TRBD2. CDR1 and CDR2 from the germline V gene are SNHLY and FYNNEI. Trimming took 6 bases from V and 3 from J; bases not matched to a gene: 12. CDR3 size: 17 residues.

This clonotype was seen a handful of times. The gene calls are TRBV6-5 and TRBJ2-7, with 7 positions matching TRBD1. The germline gives CDR1 MNHEY, CDR2 SVGAGI. The J segment lost 4 bases and the V segment lost 5 bases, leaving 5 bases of the junction unmatched. CDR3 length: 13 amino acids. The CDR3 DNA sequence: TGTGCCAGCAGTATCGACAGGGCGTACGAGCAGTACTTC. As protein: CASSIDRAYEQYF.